A single TCR beta chain is shown here with its context. Antigen: not known. The entry originates in a study of OX40 agonist ivuxolimab in advanced cancers. If patients had autoimmune disease history or systemic immunosuppression, they were excluded. Sequencing used immunoSEQ multiplex PCR; TCRdb keeps in-frame clones, though not all of them. The sample lists about 81,000 clones; roughly 91% were seen once. The study's findings and limits: Mean expanded clone counts were higher in CD8+ than CD4+ T cells. At 0.1 to 3.0 mg/kg, CD4+ and CD8+ blood T cells expanded clonally by week 6.

The CDR3 contains 15 residues. The V and J ends lost 8 bases and 5 bases respectively, with 20 bases between them. From germline, CDR1 is SGHTA and CDR2 FQGTGA. The chain recombines TRBV7-3 with TRBJ2-3; D possibly uses TRBD1 or TRBD2 (6 bases each). The sample here was CD4+ or CD8+ T cells sorted from blood, taken in a trial of the OX40 agonist ivuxolimab. This TCR was sampled from an adult with an advanced solid tumor such as melanoma, head and neck, liver or kidney cancer. The chain's CDR3 is CASGNSGGHGDTQYF. CDR3 bases: TGTGCCAGCGGGAATAGTGGGGGGCACGGAGATACGCAGTATTTT. The full variable domain, with the rest looked up from reference TRBV7-3 and TRBJ2-3, is GAGVSQTPSNKVTEKGKYVELRCDPISGHTALYWYRQSLGQGPEFLIYFQGTGAADDSGLPNDRFFAVRPEGSVSTLKIQRTERGDSAVYLCASGNSGGHGDTQYFGPGTRLTVL.